This T cell receptor beta chain emerged from a study of a mutant IDH1 vaccine in newly diagnosed glioma. In the study overall: Either 4-6 weeks after radiotherapy alone or alongside temozolomide, vaccination was begun. Before enrollment, patients got radiotherapy alone, temozolomide alone, or mostly the combination. Study-wide findings and caveats: Pseudoprogression seemingly bore no relation to changes in top peripheral T cell clonotypes.

Points on this clone: Its antigen is as yet unknown.

Sequenced by immunoSEQ multiplex PCR; TCRdb stores in-frame clones only, minus some. The sample has tens of thousands of clones, around 79% seen once. Time point meaning: week 11, during vaccination. Alongside topical imiquimod, each dose of vaccine comprised 300 ug of mutant IDH1 20-mer peptide. There were new WHO grade 3 or 4 astrocytomas in the donors, and these were IDH1-mutant and ATRX-lost. CDR1 LNHNV and CDR2 YYDKDF come from the germline V gene (reference sequence). V was cut by 6 bases and J by 0 bases, with 8 bases left in between. This CDR3 is built from 14 residues. V usage is TRBV15 and J usage is TRBJ2-2; D remains unclear. The clonotype originates from a man aged 35 to 55 with glioma. Sequencing used PBMCs, obtained from a glioma patient whose treatment included an IDH1 peptide vaccine. CDR3 in DNA: TGTGCCACCAGGGGCGGCGCGAACACCGGGGAGCTGTTTTTT. Translated, it gives CATRGGANTGELFF.